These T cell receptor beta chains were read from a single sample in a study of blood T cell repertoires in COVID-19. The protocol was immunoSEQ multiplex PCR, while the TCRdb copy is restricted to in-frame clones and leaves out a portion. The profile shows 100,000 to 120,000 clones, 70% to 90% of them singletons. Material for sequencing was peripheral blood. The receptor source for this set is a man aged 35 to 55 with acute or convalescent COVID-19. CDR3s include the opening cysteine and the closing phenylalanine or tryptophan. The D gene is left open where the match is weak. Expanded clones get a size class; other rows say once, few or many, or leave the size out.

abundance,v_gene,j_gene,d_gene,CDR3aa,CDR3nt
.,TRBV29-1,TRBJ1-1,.,CSVTDSEAFF,TGCAGCGTGACCGACAGTGAAGCTTTCTTT
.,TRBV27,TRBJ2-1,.,CASSFLNPTGSNEQFF,TGTGCCAGCAGTTTCCTGAATCCGACGGGTTCGAATGAGCAGTTCTTC
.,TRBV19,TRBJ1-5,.,CASNWALNQPQHF,TGTGCCAGTAATTGGGCCCTCAATCAGCCCCAGCATTTT
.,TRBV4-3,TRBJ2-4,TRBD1,CASSPTVVGGGNIQYF,TGCGCCAGCAGCCCAACGGTCGTAGGGGGCGGGAACATTCAGTACTTC
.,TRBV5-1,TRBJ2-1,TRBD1,CASSLVGTGNNEQFF,TGCGCCAGCAGCTTGGTAGGGACAGGGAACAATGAGCAGTTCTTC
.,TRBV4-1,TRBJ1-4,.,CASSPNRVTNEKLFF,TGCGCCAGCAGCCCTAACAGGGTAACTAATGAAAAACTGTTTTTT
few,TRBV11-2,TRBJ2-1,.,CASSRTGSYNEQFF,TGTGCCAGCAGCCGGACTGGGTCCTACAATGAGCAGTTCTTC
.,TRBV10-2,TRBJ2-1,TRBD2,CASTPGLALYNEQFF,TGCGCCAGCACCCCGGGACTAGCGTTATACAATGAGCAGTTCTTC
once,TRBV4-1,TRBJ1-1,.,CASSQGVNTEAFF,TGCGCCAGCAGCCAAGGAGTTAACACTGAAGCTTTCTTT
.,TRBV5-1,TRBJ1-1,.,CASSLSGDGNTEAFF,TGCGCCAGCAGCTTATCAGGGGACGGGAACACTGAAGCTTTCTTT
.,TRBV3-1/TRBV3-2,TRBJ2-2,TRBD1,CASSPLGGTGPLGELFF,TGTGCCAGCAGCCCTTTAGGGGGGACAGGTCCCCTCGGGGAGCTGTTTTTT
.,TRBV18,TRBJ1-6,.,CASSPAQGRNSPLHF,TGTGCCAGCTCACCCGCACAGGGCAGGAATTCACCCCTCCACTTT
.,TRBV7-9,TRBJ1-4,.,CAIAGISSEKLFF,TGTGCCATCGCGGGGATATCTAGTGAAAAACTGTTTTTT
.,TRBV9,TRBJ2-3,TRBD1,CASSVTGTGGPDTQYF,TGTGCCAGCAGCGTGACAGGGACAGGGGGCCCAGATACGCAGTATTTT
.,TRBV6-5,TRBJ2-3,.,CASSYSNRGPGYEQYF,TGTGCCAGCAGTTACTCGAACCGGGGTCCGGGGTACGAGCAGTATTTT
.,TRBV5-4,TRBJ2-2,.,CAGQWDTGELFF,TGTGCCGGACAGTGGGACACCGGGGAGCTGTTTTTT
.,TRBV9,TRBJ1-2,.,CASSVMDNSLYGYTF,TGTGCCAGCAGCGTAATGGACAACTCTCTCTATGGCTACACCTTC
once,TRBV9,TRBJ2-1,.,CASSVGHYNEQFF,TGTGCCAGCAGCGTAGGTCACTACAATGAGCAGTTCTTC
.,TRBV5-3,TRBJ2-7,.,CARSSAGRGYEQYF,TGTGCCAGAAGCTCGGCGGGACGGGGCTACGAGCAGTACTTC
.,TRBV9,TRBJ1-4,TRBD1,CASSVTGGWTNEKLFF,TGTGCCAGCAGCGTTACAGGGGGCTGGACTAATGAAAAACTGTTTTTT
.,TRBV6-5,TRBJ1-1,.,CASKRENTEAFF,TGTGCCAGCAAGAGGGAGAACACTGAAGCTTTCTTT
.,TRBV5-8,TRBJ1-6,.,CASSGPGQASPLHF,TGTGCCAGCAGCGGCCCGGGACAAGCTTCACCCCTCCACTTT